This section outlines one T cell receptor (beta chain) sequence together with its context. No antigen is known for it. TCRdb keeps only in-frame clones here, not all; method: immunoSEQ multiplex PCR. The table lists 130,000 or so clones, 80% to 90% of them singletons, with 5.5% to 7% in the top ten. This record belongs to a study of radiotherapy plus CTLA-4 blockade in lung cancer. Germline CDR1 LNHDA, CDR2 SQIVND (reference sequence). The length of the CDR3 is 14 residues. The V end was cut by 7 bases, the J end by 5 bases, with 15 bases between. General study findings and limits: Once radiotherapy plus ipilimumab had been given, TCR clones derived from tumor expanded in blood. According to reports, early shifts in blood T cell clones, alongside interferon-beta, forecast response most accurately.

The specimen comprised peripheral blood, sampled from a patient treated with radiotherapy plus ipilimumab. J is TRBJ2-1 and V is TRBV19, with a possible D match to TRBD1 (5 bases). The clonotype comes from a human donor with non-small cell lung cancer that progressed on radiotherapy plus ipilimumab. CDR3 residues: CASTPSGRDNEQFF. DNA for the CDR3: TGTGCCAGTACCCCGTCCGGCAGGGACAATGAGCAGTTCTTC.